Below are 27 T cell receptor beta chains sequenced from a single sample in a study of technical replicates of blood from a handful of donors. Generated by immunoSEQ multiplex PCR, the TCRdb table keeps only in-frame clones and is missing some. Found here are some 80,000 clones, just under 95% of them singletons; the top ten hold about 0.41%. The sequenced sample consisted of T cells isolated from PBMCs. The receptors stem from a human donor in good health.

The chain has TRBV6-5 and TRBJ1-1; D not resolved. Germline CDR1 is MNHEY and CDR2 is SVGAGI. The CDR3 loop spans 12 amino acids. V was shortened by 0 bases and J by 5 bases, with 4 bases between the two germline ends. CDR3 loop: CASSYSETEAFF. The CDR3 DNA sequence: TGTGCCAGCAGTTACTCGGAGACTGAAGCTTTCTTT.

This clone was detected once. The rearrangement joins TRBV19 to TRBJ1-4, with D maybe TRBD1 (5 bases). This CDR3 is built from 15 residues. Trimming removed 0 bases at V and 7 bases at J, with 12 bases between. Germline V lookup: CDR1 LNHDA, CDR2 SQIVND (reference sequence). In DNA form, the CDR3 reads TGTGCCAGTAGTATAGACACCGGGAGGGGTGAAAAACTGTTTTTT. This encodes CASSIDTGRGEKLFF.

This clone was observed once. The V gene is TRBV29-1, the J gene TRBJ1-4, with D perhaps TRBD1 (6 bases). The V gene's germline CDR1 is SQVTM and CDR2 ANQGSEA. V was shortened by 2 bases and J by 8 bases, with 12 bases between the two germline ends. CDR3 size: 13 residues. CDR3 residues: CSVELGAGEKLFF. DNA of the CDR3: TGCAGCGTTGAATTGGGGGCCGGGGAAAAACTGTTTTTT.

The CDR3 nucleotides read TGTGCCAGCAGCTGGACTAGCAACAATGAGCAGTTCTTC. As protein: CASSWTSNNEQFF. The chain recombines TRBV5-6 with TRBJ2-1; 8 bases agree with TRBD2. Germline V lookup: CDR1 SGHDT, CDR2 YYEEEE. The CDR3 spans 13 residues. J gave up 5 bases and V 3 bases, and 1 base lay outside the gene matches.

The chain uses TRBV30 and TRBJ1-2; no reliable D call. V gave up 6 bases and J gave up 6 bases, with 8 bases separating them. Germline V gene sequence: CDR1 GTSNPN, CDR2 SVGIG (reference sequence). The CDR3 sequence is 10 residues long. CDR3 sequence: CACEENGYTF. The CDR3, as DNA: TGTGCCTGTGAGGAGAATGGCTACACCTTC.

J is TRBJ2-1 and V is TRBV9, with D tentatively TRBD2 (6 bases). Per germline, CDR1 SGDLS and CDR2 YYNGEE. With 1 base removed from V and 5 bases from J, the gap between germline ends came to 10 bases. The CDR3 contains 14 residues. The CDR3 DNA reads as TGTGCCAGCAGCGTAACTAGCAGTCACAATGAGCAGTTCTTC. Translated: CASSVTSSHNEQFF.

The genes are TRBV11-2 and TRBJ2-7; the D is unclear. CDR3 length: 17 residues. The V gene lost 5 bases and the J gene lost 6 bases, with 26 bases spanning the gap. CDR1 and CDR2 from the germline V gene are SGHAT and FQNNGV. In nucleotides, the CDR3 is TGTGCCAGCAGCCCTAGAGGCGTTTTAGGTCGGTTTTTCGAGCAGTACTTC. Translating gives CASSPRGVLGRFFEQYF.

The rearrangement links TRBV27 to TRBJ2-3; TRBD1 agrees at 10 bases. The V segment lost 7 bases and the J segment 5 bases; nucleotides outside the gene matches: 12. The CDR3 is made up of 16 amino acids. Per germline, CDR1 MNHEY and CDR2 SMNVEV (reference sequence). DNA for the CDR3: TGTGCCAGCACCGCACGGCGGGACAGGGGTAGAGATACGCAGTATTTT. Its translation: CASTARRDRGRDTQYF.

The CDR3 nucleotides are TGTGCCAGCAGCGTGGCGATGGGGGGGAGCTCCTACAATGAGCAGTTCTTC. It yields the protein CASSVAMGGSSYNEQFF. The chain couples TRBV9 to TRBJ2-1; 7 nucleotides line up with TRBD2. V was pared by 2 bases and J by 0 bases, with 8 bases of the junction left unmatched. The CDR3 extends over 17 amino acids. In germline, CDR1 is SGDLS, CDR2 YYNGEE.

V and J are TRBV9 and TRBJ2-1; TRBD2 matches 15 bases. The CDR3 contains 15 residues. CDR1 and CDR2 (germline): SGDLS, YYNGEE. V shed 3 bases and J 6 bases; nucleotides not matched to a gene: 1. CDR3 sequence reads: CASSGTSGRGNEQFF. The CDR3 bases are TGTGCCAGCAGCGGGACTAGCGGGAGGGGCAATGAGCAGTTCTTC.

This rearrangement joins TRBV14 to TRBJ2-3; 7 bases are shared with TRBD1. CDR3 size: 16 residues. After removal of 1 base from V and 2 bases from J, the junction contained 6 bases not matched to a gene. Germline V gene data show CDR1 as SGHDN and CDR2 as FVKESK. The CDR3 nucleotides are TGTGCCAGCAGCCAAGGAGACAGGGCACTCACAGATACGCAGTATTTT. This codes for CASSQGDRALTDTQYF.

The rearrangement links TRBV14 to TRBJ2-7; 8 bases fit TRBD1. V dropped 4 bases and J dropped 4; count of bases not matched to a gene: 9. The CDR3 loop spans 15 amino acids. Looked up from germline, CDR1 is SGHDN and CDR2 is FVKESK. The DNA of the CDR3 is TGTGCCAGCAGCCCCGGGACAGGTGCCAGATACGAGCAGTACTTC. It is translated as CASSPGTGARYEQYF.

This chain joins TRBV9 and TRBJ1-2; no clear D gene. V lost 0 bases and J 4 bases, leaving 10 bases between the germline ends. There are 14 residues in the CDR3. Looked up from germline, CDR1 is SGDLS and CDR2 is YYNGEE. CDR3 bases: TGTGCCAGCAGCGTAGTTTCCGGGTCCTATGGCTACACCTTC. Translation: CASSVVSGSYGYTF.

The chain employs TRBV2 and TRBJ1-2; 7 positions match TRBD1. The germline V gene encodes CDR1 SNHLY and CDR2 FYNNEI. J was trimmed by 7 bases and V by 7 bases; bases with no gene match: 3. This CDR3 is built from 11 residues. The CDR3 DNA reads as TGTGCCAGCATGACAGGGACTGGCTACACCTTC. Protein product: CASMTGTGYTF.

In its sample, this clone was seen once. The rearrangement joins TRBV4-2 to TRBJ2-7; tentatively, D is TRBD2 (6 bases). This CDR3 comprises 15 residues. Germline assignment: CDR1 LGHNA and CDR2 YNFKEQ. V dropped 2 bases and J dropped 1 base, with 12 bases sitting between them. For the CDR3, the DNA is TGTGCCAGCAGCCAACTCCGGGAGAGGTCCTACGAGCAGTACTTC. Translating it yields CASSQLRERSYEQYF.

The table lists this clone with a count of one. The junction does not match germline at one end; this may be a read error. The rearrangement joins TRBV6-6 to TRBJ1-2; D perhaps matches TRBD1 (5 bases). The germline V gene encodes CDR1 MNHNY and CDR2 SVGAGI (reference sequence). The CDR3 is 14 amino acids. The CDR3: CASSNSGSIYGYTF. For the CDR3, the DNA is TGTGCCAGCAGTAACTCAGGGAGTATCTATGGCTACACCTTC.

The rearrangement uses TRBV10-3 and TRBJ1-1; possibly TRBD1 for D (6 bases). V lost 5 bases to trimming and J lost 0 bases, with 10 bases between them. Per the germline V gene, CDR1 is ENHRY and CDR2 is SYGVKD. The CDR3 totals 14 residues. CDR3 region: CAISLDSMNTEAFF. The CDR3 DNA reads as TGTGCCATCAGTTTGGACAGCATGAACACTGAAGCTTTCTTT.

The rearrangement joins TRBV30 to TRBJ2-1; D call uncertain. V lost 2 bases to trimming and J lost 7 bases, with 6 bases between them. There are 11 residues in the CDR3. Per germline, CDR1 GTSNPN and CDR2 SVGIG (reference sequence). DNA of the CDR3: TGTGCCTGGAGTCCGAGGAATGAGCAGTTCTTC. It translates to CAWSPRNEQFF.

This clone was detected once. The rearrangement links TRBV7-3 to TRBJ2-1, with 7 nucleotides matching TRBD2. Germline V lookup: CDR1 SGHTA, CDR2 FQGTGA. The CDR3 spans 15 residues. J gave up 6 bases and V 5 bases, and 10 bases lay outside the gene matches. The DNA for the CDR3 is TGTGCCAGCAGCCCGGGGGGTTCCGTCGGCAATGAGCAGTTCTTC. Protein product: CASSPGGSVGNEQFF.

The rearrangement uses TRBV11-3 and TRBJ2-3, with D perhaps TRBD2 (5 bases). Trimming stripped 5 bases from V and 4 bases from J, with 13 bases between. Germline lookup yields CDR1 SGHNT and CDR2 YENEEA. CDR3 size: 14 residues. DNA of the CDR3: TGTGCCAGCAGCCGGACTGGATTATCAGATACGCAGTATTTT. It yields the protein CASSRTGLSDTQYF.

The CDR3 coding sequence is TGCGCCAGCGACAGGGGGAACACCGGGGAGCTGTTTTTT. It is translated as CASDRGNTGELFF. The V gene is TRBV5-1, the J gene TRBJ2-2; 8 bases match TRBD1. Unmatched junction bases numbered 0, after V lost 7 bases and J lost 1 base. CDR1 is SGHRS, CDR2 YFSETQ, per germline. This CDR3 has 13 amino acids.

The chain couples TRBV28 to TRBJ2-7; 10 bases are shared with TRBD1. The ends lost 7 bases at V and 3 bases at J; junction bases unmatched: 9. The CDR3 runs 15 residues. CDR1 MDHEN and CDR2 SYDVKM come from the germline V gene. CDR3 coding DNA: TGTGCCAGCACCAACTTGGGGACAGGGGTCTACGAGCAGTACTTC. Amino acids: CASTNLGTGVYEQYF. Full variable domain (outside the CDR3, taken from reference TRBV28 and TRBJ2-7): DVKVTQSSRYLVKRTGEKVFLECVQDMDHENMFWYRQDPGLGLRLIYFSYDVKMKEKGDIPEGYSVSREKKERFSLILESASTNQTSMYLCASTNLGTGVYEQYFGPGTRLTVT.

The CDR3 sequence: CASSARPHTSGEQFF. As DNA, the CDR3 is TGTGCCAGCAGCGCACGCCCCCACACTAGCGGAGAGCAGTTCTTC. The chain employs TRBV9 and TRBJ2-1; 8 bases map to TRBD2. There are 15 residues in the CDR3. Germline values: CDR1 SGDLS, CDR2 YYNGEE. V lost 3 bases and J lost 10; bases outside the gene matches: 12. Full variable domain (remainder filled in from reference TRBV9 and TRBJ2-1): DSGVTQTPKHLITATGQRVTLRCSPRSGDLSVYWYQQSLDQGLQFLIQYYNGEERAKGNILERFSAQQFPDLHSELNLSSLELGDSALYFCASSARPHTSGEQFFGPGTRLTVL.

CDR3 amino acids: CASSRQANTEAFF. The DNA of the CDR3 is TGTGCCAGCTCCCGACAGGCTAACACTGAAGCTTTCTTT. The chain links TRBV18 to TRBJ1-1, with D perhaps matching TRBD1 (6 bases). V gave up 6 bases and J gave up 2 bases, with 10 bases separating them. CDR1 KGHSH and CDR2 LQKENI come from the germline V gene. The length of the CDR3 is 13 residues. Full variable domain (remainder filled in from reference TRBV18 and TRBJ1-1): NAGVMQNPRHLVRRRGQEARLRCSPMKGHSHVYWYRQLPEEGLKFMVYLQKENIIDESGMPKERFSAEFPKEGPSILRIQQVVRGDSAAYFCASSRQANTEAFFGQGTRLTVV.

The J gene is TRBJ1-2, the V gene TRBV29-1, with TRBD1 as a possible D gene (6 bases). Looked up from germline, CDR1 is SQVTM and CDR2 is ANQGSEA. The CDR3 has 14 residues. Trimming shortened V by 1 base and J by 3 bases, and 12 bases separated the two germline ends. The CDR3 bases are TGCAGCGTTGAAGGGACAGCAAAAGACTATGGCTACACCTTC. This encodes CSVEGTAKDYGYTF.

This chain links TRBV27 with TRBJ2-3, with 10 bases matching TRBD2. V was pared by 2 bases and J by 3 bases, with 5 bases of the junction left unmatched. This CDR3 comprises 16 residues. Germline V gene lookup returns CDR1 MNHEY and CDR2 SMNVEV (reference sequence). CDR3 region: CASSLASGSLTDTQYF. The CDR3 region has the DNA TGTGCCAGCAGTTTAGCTAGCGGGAGCCTAACAGATACGCAGTATTTT.

The chain carries TRBV27 and TRBJ2-5, with 10 bases that match TRBD2. This CDR3 has 16 residues. After removal of 5 bases from V and 5 bases from J, the junction contained 11 bases not matched to a gene. Germline V lookup: CDR1 MNHEY, CDR2 SMNVEV (reference sequence). The CDR3 is CASSKGSSGSRETQYF. As DNA, the CDR3 is TGTGCCAGCAGTAAAGGATCTAGCGGGAGTCGGGAGACCCAGTACTTC.